A single sample gave rise to the 20 T cell receptor beta chains below, sequenced in a study of blood T cell repertoires in COVID-19. Assay: immunoSEQ multiplex PCR; the TCRdb copy retains only in-frame clones and omits some. The sample lists 55,000 to 75,000 clones; just under 75% were seen once. Specimen: peripheral blood. The receptor set was obtained from an older woman with COVID-19, enrolled during active disease.

This chain links TRBV14 with TRBJ2-3; 13 bases align to TRBD2. V shed 4 bases, J shed 3 bases, and the junction held 16 bases outside the gene matches. This CDR3 has 20 residues. CDR1 and CDR2 (germline): SGHDN, FVKESK. The CDR3 DNA sequence: TGTGCCAGCAGCCCTAGACTAGCGGGGGGCACTCTGCTCGGGACAGATACGCAGTATTTT. Protein: CASSPRLAGGTLLGTDTQYF.

This clone was detected once. The J gene is TRBJ2-5, the V gene TRBV5-8, with D maybe TRBD2 (5 bases). V was cut by 0 bases and J by 4 bases, with 10 bases left in between. This CDR3 region has 14 residues. In germline, CDR1 is SGHTS, CDR2 YDEGEE. The CDR3: CASSLALAGETQYF. CDR3 DNA sequence: TGTGCCAGCAGCTTGGCTCTAGCTGGAGAGACCCAGTACTTC.

This clone was counted only a few times. The V call is TRBV13, the J call TRBJ2-1; the match to TRBD2 covers 9 bases. Germline values: CDR1 PRHDT, CDR2 FYEKMQ (reference sequence). Trimming cost V 5 bases and J 2 bases; bases outside gene matches: 4. This CDR3 contains 15 residues. The CDR3 region has the DNA TGTGCCAGCAGCCAGACTAGCGGAGCCTACAATGAGCAGTTCTTC. It yields the protein CASSQTSGAYNEQFF.

The chain is built from TRBV5-6 and TRBJ2-7; D is ambiguous. This CDR3 spans 11 amino acids. Germline lookup yields CDR1 SGHDT and CDR2 YYEEEE. Trimming pared 3 bases from V and 4 bases from J, leaving 5 bases between. CDR3 amino acids: CASSSLYEQYF. CDR3 bases: TGTGCCAGCAGCTCCTTGTACGAGCAGTACTTC.

The chain joins TRBV5-4 to TRBJ1-2; D is ambiguous. In germline, CDR1 is SGHNT, CDR2 YYREEE (reference sequence). V shed 1 base and J shed 3 bases, with 7 bases lying between them. The CDR3 is made up of 13 amino acids. CDR3 coding DNA: TGTGCCAGCAGCTTGTCGGGGTACTATGGCTACACCTTC. The encoded protein is CASSLSGYYGYTF.

The CDR3 reads CASSQDFGGSNTEAFF. The CDR3 DNA follows: TGCGCCAGCAGCCAAGATTTTGGGGGGTCCAACACTGAAGCTTTCTTT. The V call is TRBV4-3, the J call TRBJ1-1; D might be TRBD1 (5 bases). Germline CDR1 reads LGHNA; CDR2 reads YSLEER. This CDR3 has 16 residues. V was pared by 0 bases and J by 2 bases, with 13 bases between.

The chain recombines TRBV27 with TRBJ2-5, with a possible D match to TRBD2 (6 bases). Germline lookup yields CDR1 MNHEY and CDR2 SMNVEV (reference sequence). This CDR3 has 20 residues. With 7 bases removed from V and 6 bases from J, the gap between germline ends came to 36 bases. The DNA for the CDR3 is TGTGCCAGCACCCGCCTATCACCTCAACCCGTAATCGCGGGGAGACAGACCCAGTACTTC. It encodes CASTRLSPQPVIAGRQTQYF.

About this clone: Mismatch with germline at one junction end may stem from a read error. The V call is TRBV5-4, the J call TRBJ1-1; TRBD1 is a possible D gene (6 bases). This CDR3 comprises 15 residues. Germline CDR1 reads SGHNT; CDR2 reads YYREEE (reference sequence). In nucleotides, the CDR3 is TGTGCCAGCAGCTCCCAGGGGATGCCTCAATCAGGAACACCGTTT. Residues: CASSSQGMPQSGTPF.

This chain joins TRBV6-5 and TRBJ1-6; TRBD1 agrees at 7 bases. From germline, CDR1 is MNHEY and CDR2 SVGAGI. The CDR3 runs to 15 residues. Unmatched junction bases numbered 10, after V lost 7 bases and J lost 7 bases. This CDR3 reads CASTTGAGENSPLHF. The CDR3 DNA reads TGTGCCAGCACCACAGGGGCAGGGGAGAATTCACCCCTCCACTTT.

The chain recombines TRBV27 with TRBJ2-1, with TRBD2 identical over 11 bases. The CDR3 has 17 amino acids. CDR1 is MNHEY and CDR2 is SMNVEV in the germline V gene (reference sequence). V trimming: 5 bases; J trimming: 5 bases; junction bases outside the gene matches: 11. The CDR3 region is CASSARTGTSGHNEQFF. CDR3 coding DNA: TGTGCCAGCAGTGCCCGAACCGGGACTAGCGGACACAATGAGCAGTTCTTC.

The J gene is TRBJ2-3, the V gene TRBV24-1; D possibly corresponds to TRBD1 (6 bases). The germline V gene encodes CDR1 KGHDR and CDR2 SFDVKD. V lost 4 bases, J lost 10 bases, and 14 bases lay in between. This CDR3 spans 13 amino acids. CDR3 nucleotides: TGTGCCACCAGTGACCCACAGGGCAGGGCGCAGTATTTT. Residues: CATSDPQGRAQYF.

The rearrangement joins TRBV9 to TRBJ1-2; possible D gene TRBD1, 6 bases. CDR3 length equals 16 residues. Germline CDR1 is SGDLS and CDR2 is YYNGEE. Trimming removed 3 bases from V and 0 bases from J, with 15 bases in between. Written as DNA, the CDR3 is TGTGCCAGCAGCGGGAAGCCGGGACAAACTAACTATGGCTACACCTTC. Protein sequence: CASSGKPGQTNYGYTF.

In this sample, this clone turned up a few times. The chain employs TRBV7-9 and TRBJ1-2; possible D gene TRBD1, 5 bases. The CDR3 has 14 amino acids. V lost 5 bases to trimming and J lost 3 bases, with 13 bases between them. The germline V gene encodes CDR1 SEHNR and CDR2 FQNEAQ (reference sequence). The CDR3 nucleotides read TGTGCCAGCAGCCCCGGGAGGGGTGACTATGGCTACACCTTC. The encoded protein is CASSPGRGDYGYTF.

The rearrangement uses TRBV4-3 and TRBJ2-1; weak D call: TRBD2 (6 bases). With 4 bases removed from V and 8 bases from J, the gap between germline ends came to 12 bases. Per germline, CDR1 LGHNA and CDR2 YSLEER. The CDR3 has 13 amino acids. The CDR3 loop is CASSLGGEDEQFF. The CDR3 DNA is TGCGCCAGCAGCCTCGGTGGGGAGGATGAGCAGTTCTTC.

This sequence joins TRBV7-9 and TRBJ2-3; no clear D gene. Germline V gene data show CDR1 as SEHNR and CDR2 as FQNEAQ (reference sequence). V lost 3 bases and J 1 base, leaving 5 bases between the germline ends. This CDR3 region has 13 residues. CDR3 bases: TGTGCCAGCAGCTTTATAGGCACAGATACGCAGTATTTT. It translates to CASSFIGTDTQYF.

The V and J genes are TRBV19 and TRBJ1-6; D unclear. Germline V CDR1 and CDR2: LNHDA, SQIVND (reference sequence). CDR3 length: 15 residues. Deletions cut 3 bases from V and 10 bases from J, with 16 bases between. As DNA, the CDR3 is TGTGCCAGTAGTATTTCGGCTCTAGAGACGTCACCCCTCCACTTT. Protein: CASSISALETSPLHF.

This chain connects TRBV6-5 to TRBJ1-5; TRBD1 aligns across 11 bases. Per germline, CDR1 MNHEY and CDR2 SVGAGI. There are 16 residues in the CDR3. The trim removed 4 bases at V and 5 bases at J, leaving 7 bases unmatched. CDR3 DNA: TGTGCCAGCAGTTTATCGGGACAGGGGGTCCATCAGCCCCAGCATTTT. Its protein product is CASSLSGQGVHQPQHF.

The rearrangement uses TRBV4-2 and TRBJ2-2; 8 bases map to TRBD2. J lost 4 bases, V lost 3 bases, and 10 bases had no gene match. The germline gives CDR1 LGHNA, CDR2 YNFKEQ. The CDR3 is 17 residues long. The CDR3 region is CASSQRGSGGTTGELFF. The CDR3 DNA follows: TGTGCCAGCAGCCAGCGGGGGAGCGGGGGAACCACCGGGGAGCTGTTTTTT.

The chain couples TRBV5-4 to TRBJ2-7; possibly TRBD1 for D (6 bases). The V and J ends lost 0 bases and 4 bases respectively, with 29 bases between them. This CDR3 spans 20 amino acids. Germline values: CDR1 SGHNT, CDR2 YYREEE (reference sequence). The CDR3 region is CASSLVRGSRGDPGGYEQYF. CDR3 in DNA: TGTGCCAGCAGCTTGGTTAGGGGGAGTCGTGGCGACCCCGGTGGGTACGAGCAGTACTTC.

The chain has TRBV13 and TRBJ2-5, with D perhaps TRBD1 (5 bases). The CDR3 is 15 residues long. Deletions cut 4 bases from V and 4 bases from J, with 16 bases between. CDR1 PRHDT and CDR2 FYEKMQ come from the germline V gene (reference sequence). The CDR3 DNA is TGTGCCAGCAGCTGGACATCAACGGCTGGAGAGACCCAGTACTTC. Its translation: CASSWTSTAGETQYF.